A single sample is the source of the 27 T cell receptor beta chains below, sequenced in a study of T cells in Graves' hyperthyroidism and ophthalmopathy. Amplification yielded TCR beta CDR3 regions, with RNA transcripts as the source. Researchers ran a first-round RT-PCR on the TCR CDR3 using the HTBI primer set. TCRdb reprocessed the multiplex PCR reads via MiXCR and lists one record per CDR3 protein. The sample includes 500,000 or so distinct CDR3 sequences, 16% of them seen just once. The sequenced sample consisted of blood. These receptors originate from a woman in her twenties or thirties with Graves' ophthalmopathy.

In its sample, this clonotype was seen many times. CDR3 sequence: CASSPPKAQSYEQYF. CDR3 nucleotide sequence: TGTGCCAGCAGTCCCCCGAAAGCTCAGAGCTACGAGCAGTACTTC. This sequence joins TRBV28 and TRBJ2-7; D call uncertain. With 5 bases removed from V and 3 bases from J, the gap between germline ends came to 17 bases. Per the germline V gene, CDR1 is MDHEN and CDR2 is SYDVKM. The CDR3 extends over 15 amino acids.

This clonotype appeared a few times. J is TRBJ2-7 and V is TRBV5-1; possible D gene TRBD1, 6 bases. The CDR3 runs to 15 residues. Germline V gene sequence: CDR1 SGHRS, CDR2 YFSETQ. Deletions cut 2 bases from V and 4 bases from J, with 16 bases between. The CDR3 nucleotides are TGCGCCAGCAGCTTATCCGGGACAAGGGAATACGAGCAGTACTTC. This sequence encodes CASSLSGTREYEQYF.

This clonotype was found many times. J is TRBJ1-6 and V is TRBV28, with D perhaps TRBD1 (5 bases). Germline loops: CDR1 MDHEN, CDR2 SYDVKM. This CDR3 spans 15 amino acids. Trimming pared 2 bases from V and 5 bases from J, leaving 10 bases between. Here the CDR3 DNA reads TGTGCCAGCAGTTTAGTGACAGCCAATAATTCACCCCTCCACTTT. Translation gives CASSLVTANNSPLHF. Using reference TRBV28 and TRBJ1-6 for the parts outside the CDR3, the full variable domain is DVKVTQSSRYLVKRTGEKVFLECVQDMDHENMFWYRQDPGLGLRLIYFSYDVKMKEKGDIPEGYSVSREKKERFSLILESASTNQTSMYLCASSLVTANNSPLHFGNGTRLTVT.

This chain connects TRBV5-1 to TRBJ1-2; the match to TRBD1 covers 8 bases. Germline V gene sequence: CDR1 SGHRS, CDR2 YFSETQ. The junction had 4 bases not matched to a gene; V was cut back by 3 bases and J by 6 bases. This CDR3 has 13 amino acids. The chain's CDR3 is CASSSGQVNGYTF. The CDR3 nucleotides read TGCGCCAGCAGCTCGGGACAGGTTAATGGCTACACCTTC.

In this sample, this clonotype turned up many times. CDR3 residues: CASSPDPINNEQFF. The CDR3 DNA follows: TGCGCCAGCAGCCCGGACCCCATAAACAATGAGCAGTTCTTC. The chain recombines TRBV5-1 with TRBJ2-1; D is uncertain. The CDR3 has 14 residues. Trimming left V 4 bases short and J 5 bases short, with 13 bases between. The V gene's germline CDR1 is SGHRS and CDR2 YFSETQ. Using reference TRBV5-1 and TRBJ2-1 for the parts outside the CDR3, the full variable domain is KAGVTQTPRYLIKTRGQQVTLSCSPISGHRSVSWYQQTPGQGLQFLFEYFSETQRNKGNFPGRFSGRQFSNSRSEMNVSTLELGDSALYLCASSPDPINNEQFFGPGTRLTVL.

This clonotype was observed at least ten times. The chain carries TRBV5-8 and TRBJ2-7, with 7 bases identical to TRBD2. CDR3 length: 15 residues. CDR1 SGHTS and CDR2 YDEGEE come from the germline V gene. V was clipped by 1 base and J by 2 bases; unmatched bases: 6. Written as DNA, the CDR3 is TGTGCCAGCAGCTTGAAAGCGGGAAGGACCTACGAGCAGTACTTC. This codes for CASSLKAGRTYEQYF. The full variable domain, rest sourced from reference TRBV5-8 and TRBJ2-7, is EAGVTQSPTHLIKTRGQQATLRCSPISGHTSVYWYQQALGLGLQFLLWYDEGEERNRGNFPPRFSGRQFPNYSSELNVNALELEDSALYLCASSLKAGRTYEQYFGPGTRLTVT.

This clonotype was counted at least ten times. This rearrangement joins TRBV6-2 or TRBV6-3 to TRBJ2-2, with D possibly TRBD2 on 5 matching bases. This CDR3 contains 16 residues. Germline loops: CDR1 MNHEY, CDR2 SVGEGT. V was trimmed by 5 bases and J by 2 bases, leaving 15 bases between them. The CDR3 sequence is CASSKYPAENTGELFF. The CDR3 bases are TGTGCCAGCAGTAAATACCCAGCGGAAAACACCGGGGAGCTGTTTTTT.

In its sample, this clonotype was seen a few times. The genes are TRBV7-2 and TRBJ1-6; tentative D call: TRBD1 (6 bases). V lost 5 bases and J lost 7, with 12 bases in between. Looked up from germline, CDR1 is SGHTA and CDR2 is FQGNSA. The CDR3 consists of 14 residues. This CDR3 reads CASSMDSNNSPLHF. CDR3 coding DNA: TGTGCCAGCAGCATGGACAGCAACAATTCACCCCTCCACTTT. The variable domain in full, completed from reference TRBV7-2 and TRBJ1-6, reads GAGVSQSPSNKVTEKGKDVELRCDPISGHTALYWYRQSLGQGLEFLIYFQGNSAPDKSGLPSDRFSAERTGGSVSTLTIQRTQQEDSAVYLCASSMDSNNSPLHFGNGTRLTVT.

This clonotype has only a few counts. The V gene is TRBV19, the J gene TRBJ2-7; 8 nucleotides agree with TRBD1. Germline lookup yields CDR1 LNHDA and CDR2 SQIVND (reference sequence). The length of the CDR3 is 15 residues. V trimming: 1 base; J trimming: 4 bases; junction bases outside the gene matches: 6. CDR3 amino acids: CASSIGPGGVYEQYF. CDR3 nucleotide sequence: TGTGCCAGTAGTATAGGCCCAGGGGGCGTTTACGAGCAGTACTTC.

This clonotype was counted only a few times. This chain connects TRBV11-2 to TRBJ1-2, with D tentatively TRBD1 (6 bases). The CDR3 sequence is 15 residues long. The germline V and J ends were trimmed by 3 bases and 6 bases, with 17 bases remaining between them. Per the germline V gene, CDR1 is SGHAT and CDR2 is FQNNGV. The CDR3 DNA reads as TGTGCCAGCAGCTTGTCGGGCAGGGGAAGGGATGGCTACACCTTC. Translation: CASSLSGRGRDGYTF.

This clonotype was observed many times. The genes are TRBV5-1 and TRBJ2-1, with D tentatively TRBD2 (5 bases). The germline gives CDR1 SGHRS, CDR2 YFSETQ. The CDR3 has 14 residues. V was pared by 1 base and J by 5 bases, with 10 bases between. CDR3 DNA sequence: TGCGCCAGCAGCTTGACGGGGAACGACAATGAGCAGTTCTTC. It is translated as CASSLTGNDNEQFF.

The chain has TRBV7-9 and TRBJ2-1; TRBD2 matches 7 bases. Germline trimming cut 5 bases from V and 5 bases from J; bases unmatched to any gene: 9. This CDR3 has 15 amino acids. Germline lookup yields CDR1 SEHNR and CDR2 FQNEAQ (reference sequence). The chain's CDR3 is CASSQWAGADNEQFF. In DNA, the CDR3 is TGTGCCAGCAGCCAATGGGCGGGAGCTGACAATGAGCAGTTCTTC.

The V gene is TRBV30, the J gene TRBJ1-6, with D tentatively TRBD1 (5 bases). There are 14 residues in the CDR3. Germline-derived CDR1 and CDR2 are GTSNPN and SVGIG (reference sequence). Deletions cut 1 base from V and 10 bases from J, with 14 bases between. CDR3 residues: CAWSGRFGGSPLHF. For the CDR3, the DNA is TGTGCCTGGAGTGGCCGTTTTGGGGGATCACCCCTCCACTTT. Combining the CDR3 with reference TRBV30 and TRBJ1-6 gives the whole variable domain SQTIHQWPATLVQPVGSPLSLECTVEGTSNPNLYWYRQAAGRGLQLLFYSVGIGQISSEVPQNLSASRPQDRQFILSSKKLLLSDSGFYLCAWSGRFGGSPLHFGNGTRLTVT.

This clonotype was recorded many times. The chain carries TRBV5-1 and TRBJ2-3; D is possibly TRBD2 (5 bases). Germline V CDR1 and CDR2: SGHRS, YFSETQ. The CDR3 is made up of 14 amino acids. Trimming pared 3 bases from V and 2 bases from J, leaving 10 bases between. CDR3 protein: CASSWTVFTDTQYF. CDR3 DNA sequence: TGCGCCAGCAGCTGGACTGTTTTCACAGATACGCAGTATTTT.

The CDR3 sequence: CASTLLAGGPSEQFF. The CDR3 bases are TGTGCCAGCACCCTACTAGCGGGAGGACCGAGTGAGCAGTTCTTC. The chain is built from TRBV28 and TRBJ2-1, with 12 bases identical to TRBD2. This CDR3 comprises 15 residues. CDR1 and CDR2 (germline): MDHEN, SYDVKM. The V gene end was trimmed by 7 bases and the J gene end by 9 bases; junction bases not matched to a gene: 10.

The sample holds many counts of this clonotype. This chain uses TRBV3-1 with TRBJ2-7; D may be TRBD1 (6 bases). V gave up 1 base and J gave up 2 bases, with 18 bases separating them. The germline V gene encodes CDR1 LGHDT and CDR2 YNNKEL (reference sequence). This CDR3 is built from 17 residues. The CDR3 DNA is TGTGCCAGCAGCCAAGGTCGATGGGACACGGATACCTACGAGCAGTACTTC. It translates to CASSQGRWDTDTYEQYF.

The chain joins TRBV20-1 to TRBJ2-7; the match to TRBD1 covers 8 bases. This CDR3 contains 15 residues. V lost 2 bases to trimming and J lost 3 bases; unmatched junction nucleotides: 9. Germline lookup yields CDR1 DFQATT and CDR2 SNEGSKA (reference sequence). The CDR3 bases are TGCAGTGCTAGACCCCCGACAGGGGAAGGCTACGAGCAGTACTTC. Its protein product is CSARPPTGEGYEQYF.

This clonotype was detected many times. The rearrangement uses TRBV7-9 and TRBJ2-3, with unresolved D. The germline V gene encodes CDR1 SEHNR and CDR2 FQNEAQ (reference sequence). The CDR3 spans 16 residues. Between the trimmed V and J ends, which lost 5 bases and 5 bases, there was a span of 20 bases. The CDR3 spells CASSPTRGVWRDTQYF. DNA of the CDR3: TGTGCCAGCAGCCCGACCCGAGGAGTCTGGAGAGATACGCAGTATTTT.

The CDR3 DNA reads TGTGCCAGCAGCCTAAGTCCGGGACTGCGCGTTTTGTCTAGCACAGATACGCAGTATTTT. Translating gives CASSLSPGLRVLSSTDTQYF. This sequence joins TRBV14 and TRBJ2-3, with a tentative D call TRBD2 (6 bases). Germline V CDR1 and CDR2: SGHDN, FVKESK. CDR3 length: 20 residues. Trimming pared 4 bases from V and 0 bases from J, leaving 26 bases between.

This chain connects TRBV5-4 to TRBJ2-1; TRBD2 matches at 8 bases. Germline lookup yields CDR1 SGHNT and CDR2 YYREEE (reference sequence). The CDR3 is 14 residues long. The trim removed 1 base at V and 8 bases at J, leaving 5 bases unmatched. This CDR3 reads CASSLREGRDEQFF. CDR3 coding DNA: TGTGCCAGCAGCTTGCGGGAGGGCCGGGATGAGCAGTTCTTC.

This clonotype showed up just a few times. The chain is built from TRBV28 and TRBJ1-3; D gene uncertain. Germline assignment: CDR1 MDHEN and CDR2 SYDVKM. Trimming stripped 4 bases from V and 0 bases from J, with 13 bases between. The CDR3 runs to 16 residues. The CDR3 spells CASSSIALSSGNTIYF. The CDR3 nucleotides read TGTGCCAGCAGTTCGATAGCCCTCAGCTCTGGAAACACCATATATTTT.

This clonotype was detected many times. This chain joins TRBV27 and TRBJ1-5, with unresolved D. There are 16 residues in the CDR3. The V and J ends lost 3 bases and 5 bases respectively, with 17 bases between them. CDR1 is MNHEY, CDR2 SMNVEV, per germline (reference sequence). The DNA of the CDR3 is TGTGCCAGCAGTTTGTTCGGCGGCCCACGGGATCAGCCCCAGCATTTT. Protein product: CASSLFGGPRDQPQHF.

This chain uses TRBV6-1 with TRBJ1-6; D unclear. V lost 3 bases and J 7 bases, leaving 16 bases between the germline ends. This CDR3 has 16 residues. CDR1 and CDR2 from the germline V gene are MNHNS and SASEGT. The CDR3 here is CASSETRAALNSPLHF. The CDR3, as DNA: TGTGCCAGCAGTGAGACCCGGGCAGCGCTGAATTCACCCCTCCACTTT.

This sequence joins TRBV20-1 and TRBJ2-1; 7 nucleotides line up with TRBD2. The germline V gene has CDR1 DFQATT and CDR2 SNEGSKA (reference sequence). CDR3 size: 14 residues. The junction had 11 bases not matched to a gene; V was cut back by 0 bases and J by 12 bases. The CDR3 sequence is CSARDTSARHWQFF. In DNA form, the CDR3 reads TGCAGTGCTAGAGATACTAGCGCCAGGCACTGGCAGTTCTTC.

This rearrangement joins TRBV15 to TRBJ2-6; TRBD1 matches at 8 bases. This CDR3 has 18 residues. After removal of 0 bases from V and 3 bases from J, the junction contained 7 bases not matched to a gene. The germline CDR1 and CDR2 sequences are LNHNV and YYDKDF (reference sequence). CDR3 DNA sequence: TGTGCCACCAGCAGAGATCTTGGCAGGGGGCTTGGGGCCAACGTCCTGACTTTC. The encoded protein is CATSRDLGRGLGANVLTF.

There are many counts of this clonotype. The rearrangement joins TRBV3-1 to TRBJ1-1; D is uncertain. The CDR3 runs to 14 residues. Germline CDR1 LGHDT, CDR2 YNNKEL (reference sequence). Trimming pared 1 base from V and 0 bases from J, leaving 6 bases between. CDR3 nucleotide sequence: TGTGCCAGCAGCCAAGTTCAGATGAACACTGAAGCTTTCTTT. Translated, it gives CASSQVQMNTEAFF.

V and J are TRBV5-6 and TRBJ1-5; D is ambiguous. This CDR3 has 15 residues. CDR1 is SGHDT, CDR2 YYEEEE, per germline. Trimming shortened V by 2 bases and J by 4 bases, and 13 bases separated the two germline ends. For the CDR3, the DNA is TGTGCCAGCAGCTTATTGACGGCAGAAAATCAGCCCCAGCATTTT. Encoded protein: CASSLLTAENQPQHF.